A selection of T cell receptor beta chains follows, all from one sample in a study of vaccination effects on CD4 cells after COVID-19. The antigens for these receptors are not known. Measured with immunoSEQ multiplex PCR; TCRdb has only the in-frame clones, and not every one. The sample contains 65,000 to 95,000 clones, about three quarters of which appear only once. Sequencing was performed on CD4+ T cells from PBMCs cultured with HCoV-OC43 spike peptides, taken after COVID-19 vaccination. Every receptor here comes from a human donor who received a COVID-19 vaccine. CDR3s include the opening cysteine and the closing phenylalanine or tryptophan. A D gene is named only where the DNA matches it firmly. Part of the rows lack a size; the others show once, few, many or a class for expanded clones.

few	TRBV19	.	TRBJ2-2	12	TGTGCCAGTAGGACGACCTACGGGGAGCTGTTTTTT	CASRTTYGELFF
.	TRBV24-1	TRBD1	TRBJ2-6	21	TGTGCCACCAGTGATTCCCCCTACGGGGGACAGGTTTTGTCTGGGGCCAACGTCCTGACTTTC	CATSDSPYGGQVLSGANVLTF
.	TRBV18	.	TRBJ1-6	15	TGTGCCAGCTCACCGATTCCAACCTATAATTCACCCCTCCACTTT	CASSPIPTYNSPLHF
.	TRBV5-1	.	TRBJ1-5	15	TGCGCCAGCAGCTTGGGGGCAGGAGAAAATCAGCCCCAGCATTTT	CASSLGAGENQPQHF
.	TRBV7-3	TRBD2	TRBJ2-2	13	TGTGCCAGCGGTGGGACTAGCACCGGGGAGCTGTTTTTT	CASGGTSTGELFF
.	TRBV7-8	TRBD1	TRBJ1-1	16	TGTGCCAGCAGCCCTCGGACAGGTTTTATGAACACTGAAGCTTTCTTT	CASSPRTGFMNTEAFF
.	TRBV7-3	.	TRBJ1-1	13	TGTGCCAGCAGCTACTACACGAACACTGAAGCTTTCTTT	CASSYYTNTEAFF
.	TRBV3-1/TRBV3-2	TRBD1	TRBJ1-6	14	TGTGCCAGCAGCAACCGGGACAGAAATTCACCCCTCCACTTT	CASSNRDRNSPLHF
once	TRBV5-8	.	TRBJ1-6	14	TGTGCCAGCAGCTTAAAGATGGAGGATTCACCCCTCCACTTT	CASSLKMEDSPLHF
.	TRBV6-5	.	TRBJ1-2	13	TGTGCCAGCAGTTATTCGAGTCGTTACGGCTACACCTTC	CASSYSSRYGYTF
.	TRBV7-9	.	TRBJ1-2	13	TGTGCCAGCAGCTTAGTCTCAGGCTATGGCTACACCTTC	CASSLVSGYGYTF
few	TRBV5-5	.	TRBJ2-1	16	TGTGCCAGCAGCTTGGCAGAGGGCTTGCGTTACAATGAGCAGTTCTTC	CASSLAEGLRYNEQFF
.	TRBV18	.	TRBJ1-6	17	TGTGCCAGCTCACCTTTATCCTCGAGCTCCTATAATTCACCCCTCCACTTT	CASSPLSSSSYNSPLHF
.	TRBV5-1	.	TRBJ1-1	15	TGCGCCAGCAGCTTGGCCGGAGGGGCCAACACTGAAGCTTTCTTT	CASSLAGGANTEAFF
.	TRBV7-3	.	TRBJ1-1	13	TGTGCCAGCAGCTTAACCCCCGACACGGGAGCTTTCTTT	CASSLTPDTGAFF
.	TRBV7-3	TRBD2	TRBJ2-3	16	TGTGCCAGCAGCTTAGGGACTAGCGGACCCACAGATACGCAGTATTTT	CASSLGTSGPTDTQYF
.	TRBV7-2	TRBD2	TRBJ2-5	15	TGTGCCAGCAACATAGCGGGGGGGTTCCAAGAGACCCAGTACTTC	CASNIAGGFQETQYF
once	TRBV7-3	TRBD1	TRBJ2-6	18	TGTGCCAGCGGTGGACAGGGGACGGGCAAAGGTGGGGCCAACGTCCTGACTTTC	CASGGQGTGKGGANVLTF
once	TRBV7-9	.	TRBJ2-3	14	TGTGCCAGCAGCTTAGCGGGATTCGCAGATACGCAGTATTTT	CASSLAGFADTQYF
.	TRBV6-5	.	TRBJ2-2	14	TGTGCCAGCAAGCCGAGGAGGAACACCGGGGAGCTGTTTTTT	CASKPRRNTGELFF
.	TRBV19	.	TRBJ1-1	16	TGTGCCAGTAGTATAGTGGGGGTTGCAGGAAACACTGAAGCTTTCTTT	CASSIVGVAGNTEAFF
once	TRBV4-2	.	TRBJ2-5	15	TGTGCCAGCAGCCAAGGGACGGACCAGTACAAGACCCAGTACTTC	CASSQGTDQYKTQYF
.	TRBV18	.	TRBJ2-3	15	TGTGCCAGCTCCCCTAGCCTAACTGAGGGGGATACGCAGTATTTT	CASSPSLTEGDTQYF
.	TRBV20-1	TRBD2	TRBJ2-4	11	TGCAGTGCGGCGGGACTAGCTGGCTCGTACTTC	CSAAGLAGSYF
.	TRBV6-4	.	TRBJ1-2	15	TGTGCCAGCAGTGACTCCGACCCCGGGAAGTATGGCTACACCTTC	CASSDSDPGKYGYTF
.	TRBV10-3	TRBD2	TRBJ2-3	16	TGTGCCATCAGTGAGGGCCTAGCGGGGAGCACAGATACGCAGTATTTT	CAISEGLAGSTDTQYF
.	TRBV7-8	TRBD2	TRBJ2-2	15	TGTGCCAGCTCAAGGGGACTAGTCGGCACCGGGGAGCTGTTTTTT	CASSRGLVGTGELFF
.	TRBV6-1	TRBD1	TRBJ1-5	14	TGTGCCAGCAGTGAATGGTTCAGGGGGAAACCCCAGCATTTT	CASSEWFRGKPQHF
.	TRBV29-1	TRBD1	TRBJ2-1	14	TGCAGCGTTGAAGATGGGACAGCTGACAATGAGCAGTTCTTC	CSVEDGTADNEQFF
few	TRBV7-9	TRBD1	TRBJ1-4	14	TGTGCCAGCAGCACGGGACAGGGGAATGAAAAACTGTTTTTT	CASSTGQGNEKLFF
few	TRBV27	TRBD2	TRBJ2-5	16	TGTGCCAGCAGTCCAACCCTTGGGACTAGCGGGCTCCCCTTGTACTTC	CASSPTLGTSGLPLYF
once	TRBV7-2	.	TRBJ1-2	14	TGTGCCAGCAGGCCGGGGCAGGGCGCCTATGGCTACACCTTC	CASRPGQGAYGYTF
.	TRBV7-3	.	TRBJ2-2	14	TGTGCCAGCAGCGTACAGGGTGGCGCCGGGGAGCTGTTTTTT	CASSVQGGAGELFF
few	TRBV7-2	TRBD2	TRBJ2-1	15	TGTGCCAGCAGCTTGACTAGCGGGGCATACAATGAGCAGTTCTTC	CASSLTSGAYNEQFF
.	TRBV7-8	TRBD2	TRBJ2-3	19	TGTGCCAGCACCCCCCCAGGAGGAGGTTGGGGCGGGGGGATAGATACGCAGTATTTT	CASTPPGGGWGGGIDTQYF
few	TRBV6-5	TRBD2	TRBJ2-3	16	TGTGCCAGCAGTTCCACTAGCGGGGGCCAACCAGATACGCAGTATTTT	CASSSTSGGQPDTQYF
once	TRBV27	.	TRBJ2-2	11	TGTGCCAGCAAGAACACCGGGGAGCTGTTTTTT	CASKNTGELFF
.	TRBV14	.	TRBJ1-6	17	TGTGCCAGCAGCCATGGTCGGGGCCTCCGATATAATTCACCCCTCCACTTT	CASSHGRGLRYNSPLHF
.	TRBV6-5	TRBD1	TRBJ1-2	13	TGTGCCAGCAGAAGAGACAGGGGTATCGGCTACACCTTC	CASRRDRGIGYTF
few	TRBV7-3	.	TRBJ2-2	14	TGTGCCAGCAGCAGCGACCCTGGGGCAAGGAAGCTGTTTTTT	CASSSDPGARKLFF
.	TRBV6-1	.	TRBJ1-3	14	TGTGCCAGCAGTGAAGCGCCCTATAGAAACACCATATATTTT	CASSEAPYRNTIYF
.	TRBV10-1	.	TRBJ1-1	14	TGCGCCAGCAGTGACGGACACCCGAACACTGAAGCTTTCTTT	CASSDGHPNTEAFF
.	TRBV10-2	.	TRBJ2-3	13	TGCGCCAGCAGTGGGGGGGTCGGAGATACGCAGTATTTT	CASSGGVGDTQYF
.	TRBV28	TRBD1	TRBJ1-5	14	TGTGCCAGCAGTTTGACAGGGATCAATCAGCCCCAGCATTTT	CASSLTGINQPQHF
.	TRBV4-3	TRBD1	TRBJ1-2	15	TGCGCCAGCAGCCAAGAAACAGGGGGCATCTATGGCTACACCTTC	CASSQETGGIYGYTF
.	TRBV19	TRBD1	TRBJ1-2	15	TGTGCCAGTATCACTTCCCGGGACAGTAACTATGGCTACACCTTC	CASITSRDSNYGYTF
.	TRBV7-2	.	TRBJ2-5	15	TGTGCCAGCAGCTCCGCAGGGACTTATAAAGAGACCCAGTACTTC	CASSSAGTYKETQYF
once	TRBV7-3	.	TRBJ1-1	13	TGTGCCAGTGGGGAGACTCAGAACACTGAAGCTTTCTTT	CASGETQNTEAFF
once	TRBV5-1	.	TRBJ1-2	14	TGCGCCAGCAGCTCCGGGTTTGACGGGTATGGCTACACCTTC	CASSSGFDGYGYTF